This T cell receptor beta chain emerged from a study of beta chain features in type 1 diabetes. CD45RO/CCR7/CD25/CD127/CD95/CD27 separated CD4+ naive, central memory, regulatory and stem cell-like memory cells by sorting. The investigators reverse transcribed all of the isolated RNA, so they sequenced expressed TCRB transcripts. The data were produced by immunoSEQ multiplex PCR, yet TCRdb's version contains in-frame clones alone and is incomplete. The table includes about 620,000 clones, around 15% detected once. Trimming took 5 bases from V and 5 from J; bases not matched to a gene: 6. The germline gives CDR1 SQVTM, CDR2 ANQGSEA. The CDR3 totals 13 residues. This clone has a handful of counts.

This chain joins TRBV29-1 and TRBJ2-7, with 10 bases aligning to TRBD1. The TCR comes from a man aged 18-30 years in good health. The sample consisted of naive CD4+ T cells from blood. The CDR3 loop is CSVRTGGRHEQYF. The CDR3 coding sequence is TGCAGCGTTCGGACAGGGGGGCGCCACGAGCAGTACTTC.